This T cell receptor beta chain derives from a study of shared T cell receptors in the human thymus. The data were produced by immunoSEQ multiplex PCR, yet TCRdb's version contains in-frame clones alone and is incomplete. This sample has just under 550,000 clones, with around 82% found just once. The CDR3 extends over 13 amino acids. The germline V gene encodes CDR1 MNHEY and CDR2 SMNVEV (reference sequence). Trimming cost V 5 bases and J 6 bases; bases outside gene matches: 7. This same sample was also part of a study on human thymus T cells. That source reports: Thymus tissue for the work was resected from patients undergoing corrective heart surgery.

The sequence was collected from a boy in the first two years of life with a congenital heart defect. This chain joins TRBV27 and TRBJ2-7; TRBD1 matches at 7 bases. Specimen: thymocytes. The CDR3 DNA reads TGTGCCAGCAGTGTACTACAGGGGACCGAGCAGTACTTC. It encodes CASSVLQGTEQYF.